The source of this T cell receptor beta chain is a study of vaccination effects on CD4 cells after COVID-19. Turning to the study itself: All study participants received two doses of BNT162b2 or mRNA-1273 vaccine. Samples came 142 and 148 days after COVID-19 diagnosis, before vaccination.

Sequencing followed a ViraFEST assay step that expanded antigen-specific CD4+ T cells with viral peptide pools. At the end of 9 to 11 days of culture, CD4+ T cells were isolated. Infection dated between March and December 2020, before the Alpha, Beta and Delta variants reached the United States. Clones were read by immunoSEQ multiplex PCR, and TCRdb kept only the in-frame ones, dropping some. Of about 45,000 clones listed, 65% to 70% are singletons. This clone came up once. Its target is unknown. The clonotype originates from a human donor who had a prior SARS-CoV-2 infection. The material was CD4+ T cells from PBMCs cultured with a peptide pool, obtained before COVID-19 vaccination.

CDR3 residues: CASSLTYNDSPLHF. The DNA of the CDR3 is TGTGCCAGCAGCTTAACCTATAACGATTCACCCCTCCACTTT. The chain combines TRBV7-8 with TRBJ1-6; D uncertain. The CDR3 length is 14 residues. Trimming shortened V by 2 bases and J by 8 bases, and 10 bases separated the two germline ends. Looked up from germline, CDR1 is SGHVS and CDR2 is FQNEAQ. Together with reference TRBV7-8 and TRBJ1-6, the CDR3 gives the full variable domain: GAGVSQSPRYKVAKRGQDVALRCDPISGHVSLFWYQQALGQGPEFLTYFQNEAQLDKSGLPSDRFFAERPEGSVSTLKIQRTQQEDSAVYLCASSLTYNDSPLHFGNGTRLTVT.